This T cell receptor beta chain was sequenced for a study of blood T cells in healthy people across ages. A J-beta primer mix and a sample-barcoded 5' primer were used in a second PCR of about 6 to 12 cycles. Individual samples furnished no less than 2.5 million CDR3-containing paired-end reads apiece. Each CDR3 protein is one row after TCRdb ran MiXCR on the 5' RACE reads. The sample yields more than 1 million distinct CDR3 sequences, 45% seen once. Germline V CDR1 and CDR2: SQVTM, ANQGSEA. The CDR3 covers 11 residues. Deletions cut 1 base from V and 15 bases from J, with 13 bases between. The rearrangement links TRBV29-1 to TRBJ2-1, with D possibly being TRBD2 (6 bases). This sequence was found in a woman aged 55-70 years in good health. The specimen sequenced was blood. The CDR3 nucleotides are TGCAGCGTTGAAGGGTCACTAGCCTGGTTCTTC. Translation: CSVEGSLAWFF.